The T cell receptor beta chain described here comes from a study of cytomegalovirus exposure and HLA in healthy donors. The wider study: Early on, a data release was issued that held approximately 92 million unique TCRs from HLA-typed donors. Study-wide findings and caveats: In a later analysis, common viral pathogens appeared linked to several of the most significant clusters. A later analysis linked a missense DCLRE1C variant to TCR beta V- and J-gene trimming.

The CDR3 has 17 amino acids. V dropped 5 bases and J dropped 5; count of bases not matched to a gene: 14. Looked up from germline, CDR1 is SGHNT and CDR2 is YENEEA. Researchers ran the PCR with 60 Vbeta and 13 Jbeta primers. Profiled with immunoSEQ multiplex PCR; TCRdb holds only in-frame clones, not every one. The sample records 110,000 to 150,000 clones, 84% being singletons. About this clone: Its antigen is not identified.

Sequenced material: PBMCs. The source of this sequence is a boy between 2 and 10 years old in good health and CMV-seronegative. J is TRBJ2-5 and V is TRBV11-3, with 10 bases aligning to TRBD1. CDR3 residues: CASSPVGTGVMIETQYF. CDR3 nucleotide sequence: TGTGCCAGCAGCCCTGTGGGGACAGGGGTTATGATTGAGACCCAGTACTTC.